This T cell receptor beta chain stems from a study of PD-1 blockade in classical Hodgkin lymphoma. Profiling relied on immunoSEQ multiplex PCR, and the TCRdb table lists in-frame clones only, not all of them. The table includes roughly 15,000 clones, roughly 86% detected once. Every one of the patients relapsed after autologous stem cell transplantation (brentuximab vedotin exposure was variable). The best responses consisted of complete response, partial response or progressive disease. Study-level results: CD4+ but not CD8+ TCR diversity rose significantly by C4D1. The study found complete responders had baseline diversity similar to newly diagnosed patients.

Turning to this clone: Its antigen is still unknown.

Trimming cost V 5 bases and J 10 bases, with 14 bases left between them. Per germline, CDR1 LNHDA and CDR2 SQIVND (reference sequence). The CDR3 extends over 12 amino acids. The sequence derives from a human donor with classical Hodgkin lymphoma. This material consisted of peripheral blood mononuclear cells (PBMCs), taken at baseline. V and J are TRBV19 and TRBJ1-1; possibly TRBD1 for D (6 bases). CDR3 nucleotide sequence: TGTGCCAGTAGTGCATCTTCAGGGGTAGCTTTCTTT. This translates into CASSASSGVAFF.